This T cell receptor (beta chain) comes out of a study of CD8 T cells in ankylosing spondylitis. The germline V gene has CDR1 SGHKS and CDR2 YYEKEE (reference sequence). CDR3 length equals 15 residues. The V end was cut by 2 bases, the J end by 0 bases, with 11 bases between. This clonotype turned up a few times. The antigen remains undetermined. General study results and limits: What appeared characteristic of ankylosing spondylitis blood was a TCR beta motif of seven to nine highly homologous variants. Disease-linked clones were CD8+ and relatively rare in peripheral blood. As reported, disease-linked clones showed significant enrichment in matched ankylosing spondylitis synovial fluid.

TCRdb re-called the 5' RACE reads through MiXCR, storing one row per CDR3 protein. The sample shows 200,000 to 300,000 distinct CDR3 sequences, roughly a third of them seen only once. Specimen: blood, either unsorted or a sorted T cell fraction (not recorded which). The receptor was isolated from a male donor with ankylosing spondylitis or in good health (not recorded which). The gene calls are TRBV5-5 and TRBJ2-5, with D perhaps matching TRBD1 (6 bases). The CDR3: CASSFWDKDQETQYF. For the CDR3, the DNA is TGTGCCAGCAGCTTTTGGGACAAGGACCAAGAGACCCAGTACTTC.